Sequencing of this TCR beta chain was carried out in a study of T cells expressing NK-cell markers. Background on the study: In sorted CD3+CD56+NKG2C+, CD3+CD56+NKG2C- and CD3+CD56-NKG2C+ T cells, TCR beta repertoires were obtained. General study results and limits: Four of the donors also had these clonotypes leading their CD3+CD56-NKG2C+ fraction. HCMV specificity of the expanded NKG2C+ T cell clones stayed unclear.

TCR beta libraries carry UMIs added by 5'RACE template switching. Using the 5' RACE reads, TCRdb records one entry per CDR3 protein without DNA. In total, the table holds more than 250,000 distinct CDR3 sequences. In the case of this clonotype: As yet, its antigen is unknown.

This sequence was found in a man younger than 35 in good health. Source material: blood T cells: a sorted CD56 or NKG2C T cell subset, CD4+ or CD8+ T cells, or bulk PBMC T cells (not recorded which).

Here the CDR3 reads CASSQTTDTQYF. The chain joins TRBV3-1 to TRBJ2-3. The CDR3 extends over 12 amino acids. CDR1 and CDR2 (germline): LGHDT, YNNKEL (reference sequence).